Sequencing of this T cell receptor beta chain was carried out in a study of Graves' ophthalmopathy and Graves' hyperthyroidism. The study, taken as a whole, reports: Among thyroid clonotypes expanded above 0.001 frequency, most also appeared in blood. Ophthalmopathy could be told apart from stable hyperthyroidism by a 13-signature model (around 90% sensitivity, about 81% specificity).

The TCR beta CDR3 regions underwent amplification from RNA transcripts. After a first-round RT-PCR with HTBI primers, a second-round multiplex PCR was run. TCRdb re-derived calls from the multiplex PCR reads in MiXCR, one entry per CDR3 protein. The sample carries about 620,000 distinct CDR3 sequences, 22% recorded once. About this clonotype: Its antigen is still unknown.

Hyperthyroidism showing no ophthalmopathy within 18 months of follow-up was stable. Germline assignment: CDR1 MNHNS and CDR2 SASEGT. Trimming left V 5 bases short and J 7 bases short, with 26 bases between. The CDR3 length is 17 residues. Specimen: peripheral blood. This clonotype was obtained from a woman in her late teens or twenties with stable Graves' hyperthyroidism. Some clones in this sample may be carry-over from other donors' samples. This chain joins TRBV6-1 and TRBJ1-2, with a tentative D call TRBD1 (5 bases). The CDR3 region is CASSPRAGSPRGGGYTF. The CDR3 DNA is TGTGCCAGCAGTCCCCGGGCAGGGAGCCCCCGTGGTGGTGGCTACACCTTC.